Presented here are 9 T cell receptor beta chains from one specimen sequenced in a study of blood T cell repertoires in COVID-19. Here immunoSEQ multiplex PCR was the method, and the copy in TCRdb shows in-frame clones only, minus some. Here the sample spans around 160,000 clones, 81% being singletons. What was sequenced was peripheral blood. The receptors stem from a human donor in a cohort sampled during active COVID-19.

In DNA form, the CDR3 reads TGTGCCAGTAGTGAGCATCTGGCTGGGGCCAACGTCCTGACTTTC. It yields the protein CASSEHLAGANVLTF. The chain links TRBV19 to TRBJ2-6; D not certain. Trimming left V 5 bases short and J 2 bases short, with 10 bases between. CDR1 LNHDA and CDR2 SQIVND come from the germline V gene (reference sequence). This CDR3 region has 15 residues.

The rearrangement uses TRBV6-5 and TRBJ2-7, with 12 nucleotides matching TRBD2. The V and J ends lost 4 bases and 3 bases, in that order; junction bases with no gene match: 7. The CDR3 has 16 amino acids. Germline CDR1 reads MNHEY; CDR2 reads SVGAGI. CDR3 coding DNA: TGTGCCAGCAGTTTCCCCCGGACTAGCGGGGTCTACGAGCAGTACTTC. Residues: CASSFPRTSGVYEQYF.

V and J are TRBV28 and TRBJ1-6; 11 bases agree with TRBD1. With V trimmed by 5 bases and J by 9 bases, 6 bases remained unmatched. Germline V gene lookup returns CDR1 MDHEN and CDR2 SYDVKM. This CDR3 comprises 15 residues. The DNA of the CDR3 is TGTGCCAGCAGTATATCCGGGACAGGGGGTTCACCCCTCCACTTT. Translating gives CASSISGTGGSPLHF.

The CDR3 DNA follows: TGTGCCAGCAGGGGGGGACCTCCCCACGAGCAGTACTTC. The encoded protein is CASRGGPPHEQYF. The V call is TRBV7-8, the J call TRBJ2-7; TRBD2 is a possible D gene (6 bases). The CDR3 runs 13 residues. The V gene lost 6 bases and the J gene lost 5 bases, with 14 bases spanning the gap. Germline CDR1 and CDR2: SGHVS and FQNEAQ.

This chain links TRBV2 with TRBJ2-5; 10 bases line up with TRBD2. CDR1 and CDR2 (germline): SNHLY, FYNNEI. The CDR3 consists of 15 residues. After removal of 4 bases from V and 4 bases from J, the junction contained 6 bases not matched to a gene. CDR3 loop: CASSATGTSVETQYF. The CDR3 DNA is TGTGCCAGCAGTGCCACCGGGACTAGCGTAGAGACCCAGTACTTC.

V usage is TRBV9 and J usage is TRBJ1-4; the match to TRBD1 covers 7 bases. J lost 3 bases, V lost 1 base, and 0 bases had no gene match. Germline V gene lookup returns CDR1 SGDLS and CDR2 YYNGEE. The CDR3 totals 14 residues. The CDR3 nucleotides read TGTGCCAGCAGCGTACAGGGGGCTAATGAAAAACTGTTTTTT. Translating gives CASSVQGANEKLFF.

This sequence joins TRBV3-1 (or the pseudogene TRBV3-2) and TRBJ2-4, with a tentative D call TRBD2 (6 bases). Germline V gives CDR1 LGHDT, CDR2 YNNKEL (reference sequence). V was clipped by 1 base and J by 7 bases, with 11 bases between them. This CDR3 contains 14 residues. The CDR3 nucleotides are TGTGCCAGCAGCCAAGGGAGGGGCCGGAACATTCAGTACTTC. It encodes CASSQGRGRNIQYF.

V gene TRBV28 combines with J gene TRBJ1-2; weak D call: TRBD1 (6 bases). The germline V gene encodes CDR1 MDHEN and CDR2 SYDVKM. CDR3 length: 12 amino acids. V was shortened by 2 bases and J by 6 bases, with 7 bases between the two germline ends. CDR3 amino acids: CASSLDRHGYTF. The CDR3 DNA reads TGTGCCAGCAGTTTAGACAGGCATGGCTACACCTTC.

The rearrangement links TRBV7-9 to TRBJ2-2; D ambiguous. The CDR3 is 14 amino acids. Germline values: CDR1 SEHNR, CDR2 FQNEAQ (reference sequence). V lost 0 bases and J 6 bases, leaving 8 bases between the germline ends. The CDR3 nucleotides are TGTGCCAGCAGCTTAGCGGTCTATCCCGGGGAGCTGTTTTTT. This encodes CASSLAVYPGELFF.